The entry that follows covers one TCR beta chain sequence. The entry originates in a study of T-cell memory formation after mild COVID-19. Study as a whole: Largely donor-specific sequence clusters came from two donors.

TCRdb re-called the 5' RACE reads through MiXCR, storing one row per CDR3 protein. The repertoire holds fewer than 400,000 distinct CDR3 sequences, with 15% to 20% as singletons. V was cut by 5 bases and J by 0 bases, with 12 bases left in between. Per the germline V gene, CDR1 is MDHEN and CDR2 is SYDVKM. This CDR3 region has 15 residues. The sequencing sample was made of PBMCs or a T cell subset sorted from them (not recorded which). The rearrangement links TRBV28 to TRBJ2-3, with a possible D match to TRBD1 (6 bases). The origin of this receptor is a man in his late teens or twenties who had mild COVID-19 (a few samples of this study predate the infection). Cell type and time point are not known. CDR3 amino acids: CASSAGAASTDTQYF. CDR3 bases: TGTGCCAGCAGTGCAGGGGCGGCTAGCACAGATACGCAGTATTTT.